This is a list of T cell receptor beta chains from one sample in a study of blood T cell repertoires in COVID-19. Profiling relied on immunoSEQ multiplex PCR, and the TCRdb table lists in-frame clones only, not all of them. The sample lists about 380,000 clones, less than 85% occurring once. The specimen sequenced was peripheral blood. All receptors come from a woman younger than 35 with acute or convalescent COVID-19. The CDR3 runs from the conserved cysteine through the conserved F or W. The order of the fields is J gene, clone size, V gene, D gene, CDR3 protein, CDR3 DNA. The D gene is left open where the match is weak. Clone size, where shown, is once, few, many, or a class for clones that have expanded.

J gene: TRBJ2-3; clone size: -; V gene: TRBV28; D gene: -; CDR3 protein: CASSIGDTQYF; CDR3 DNA: TGTGCCAGCAGTATCGGGGATACGCAGTATTTT
J gene: TRBJ2-3; clone size: -; V gene: TRBV12-5; D gene: -; CDR3 protein: CASGGGTDTQYF; CDR3 DNA: TGTGCTAGTGGAGGAGGCACAGATACGCAGTATTTT
J gene: TRBJ1-3; clone size: -; V gene: TRBV12-2; D gene: -; CDR3 protein: CASRVCPGLNSGNTIYF; CDR3 DNA: TGTGCAAGTCGCGTTTGCCCGGGACTCAACTCTGGAAACACCATATATTTT
J gene: TRBJ1-2; clone size: -; V gene: TRBV18; D gene: TRBD1; CDR3 protein: CASSPARGTGASGYTF; CDR3 DNA: TGTGCCAGCTCACCAGCAAGGGGGACAGGGGCCTCTGGCTACACCTTC
J gene: TRBJ2-3; clone size: many; V gene: TRBV29-1; D gene: TRBD2; CDR3 protein: CSVAGGSEPTSTDTQYF; CDR3 DNA: TGCAGCGTTGCGGGAGGTTCAGAGCCTACCAGCACAGATACGCAGTATTTT
J gene: TRBJ1-1; clone size: -; V gene: TRBV6-5; D gene: -; CDR3 protein: CASSYSGGTEAFF; CDR3 DNA: TGTGCCAGCAGTTACTCGGGGGGCACTGAAGCTTTCTTT
J gene: TRBJ1-5; clone size: few; V gene: TRBV28; D gene: -; CDR3 protein: CASSLSVGLGQLDQPQHF; CDR3 DNA: TGTGCCAGCAGTTTATCCGTTGGCTTGGGGCAGCTAGATCAGCCCCAGCATTTT
J gene: TRBJ1-4; clone size: -; V gene: TRBV6-1; D gene: -; CDR3 protein: CASSDSGRAMGKLFF; CDR3 DNA: TGTGCCAGCAGTGATAGCGGCAGGGCCATGGGGAAACTGTTTTTT
J gene: TRBJ2-3; clone size: few; V gene: TRBV5-4; D gene: TRBD2; CDR3 protein: CASSRGLAGSTDTQYF; CDR3 DNA: TGTGCCAGCAGCAGAGGACTAGCGGGGAGCACAGATACGCAGTATTTT
J gene: TRBJ1-3; clone size: -; V gene: TRBV5-1; D gene: -; CDR3 protein: CASSLGQEGGNTIYF; CDR3 DNA: TGCGCCAGCAGCTTGGGGCAGGAAGGAGGAAACACCATATATTTT
J gene: TRBJ2-3; clone size: -; V gene: TRBV19; D gene: TRBD1; CDR3 protein: CASSKRTGGMTDTQYF; CDR3 DNA: TGTGCCAGTAGTAAGAGGACAGGGGGCATGACAGATACGCAGTATTTT
J gene: TRBJ1-1; clone size: -; V gene: TRBV10-2; D gene: -; CDR3 protein: CASRSQYTEAFF; CDR3 DNA: TGCGCCAGCAGGTCGCAGTACACTGAAGCTTTCTTT
J gene: TRBJ1-2; clone size: -; V gene: TRBV28; D gene: TRBD1; CDR3 protein: CASSFSQGAYGYTF; CDR3 DNA: TGTGCCAGCAGCTTCTCACAGGGGGCCTATGGCTACACCTTC
J gene: TRBJ1-1; clone size: -; V gene: TRBV19; D gene: -; CDR3 protein: CASSISGWVEAFF; CDR3 DNA: TGTGCCAGTAGTATTTCAGGGTGGGTTGAAGCTTTCTTT
J gene: TRBJ2-7; clone size: -; V gene: TRBV5-1; D gene: -; CDR3 protein: CASSSPGDYEQYF; CDR3 DNA: TGCGCCAGCAGCTCTCCGGGTGACTACGAGCAGTACTTC
J gene: TRBJ1-4; clone size: -; V gene: TRBV19; D gene: TRBD1; CDR3 protein: CASSIENYRGREKLFF; CDR3 DNA: TGTGCCAGTAGTATAGAGAACTACAGGGGGCGTGAAAAACTGTTTTTT
J gene: TRBJ2-1; clone size: -; V gene: TRBV19; D gene: TRBD1; CDR3 protein: CANPGQGRSSYNEQFF; CDR3 DNA: TGTGCCAACCCGGGACAGGGCAGGTCCTCCTACAATGAGCAGTTCTTC
J gene: TRBJ1-5; clone size: -; V gene: TRBV19; D gene: TRBD1; CDR3 protein: CASSGRTGTNQPQHF; CDR3 DNA: TGTGCCAGTAGTGGTAGGACAGGGACCAATCAGCCCCAGCATTTT
J gene: TRBJ1-2; clone size: -; V gene: TRBV6-4; D gene: -; CDR3 protein: CASVPGRILEPDGYTF; CDR3 DNA: TGTGCCAGCGTCCCCGGTCGAATTTTGGAGCCCGATGGCTACACCTTC
J gene: TRBJ2-1; clone size: -; V gene: TRBV2; D gene: TRBD2; CDR3 protein: CASSLVAGDYNEQFF; CDR3 DNA: TGTGCCAGCAGTTTGGTAGCGGGAGATTACAATGAGCAGTTCTTC
J gene: TRBJ2-7; clone size: -; V gene: TRBV5-6; D gene: TRBD1; CDR3 protein: CASTFGQVGKEYF; CDR3 DNA: TGTGCCAGCACCTTTGGACAGGTGGGTAAGGAGTACTTC
J gene: TRBJ1-2; clone size: -; V gene: TRBV5-1; D gene: TRBD1; CDR3 protein: CASTRWDRVYGYTF; CDR3 DNA: TGCGCCAGCACTCGATGGGACAGGGTGTATGGCTACACCTTC
J gene: TRBJ1-2; clone size: -; V gene: TRBV7-9; D gene: TRBD1; CDR3 protein: CASSFWDRDNYGYTF; CDR3 DNA: TGTGCCAGCAGTTTCTGGGACAGAGACAACTATGGCTACACCTTC
J gene: TRBJ1-1; clone size: once; V gene: TRBV3-1/TRBV3-2; D gene: -; CDR3 protein: CASSQGRGGAFF; CDR3 DNA: TGTGCCAGCAGCCAAGGTCGGGGGGGTGCTTTCTTT
J gene: TRBJ2-3; clone size: -; V gene: TRBV9; D gene: -; CDR3 protein: CASSSYRGTTADTQYF; CDR3 DNA: TGTGCCAGCAGCTCTTACAGGGGGACTACCGCGGATACGCAGTATTTT
J gene: TRBJ2-1; clone size: -; V gene: TRBV7-3; D gene: TRBD2; CDR3 protein: CASSTGLADNEQFF; CDR3 DNA: TGTGCCAGCAGCACCGGACTAGCAGACAATGAGCAGTTCTTC
J gene: TRBJ2-7; clone size: -; V gene: TRBV30; D gene: -; CDR3 protein: CAWSQSSNYEQYF; CDR3 DNA: TGTGCCTGGAGTCAATCGAGCAACTACGAGCAGTACTTC
J gene: TRBJ2-2; clone size: -; V gene: TRBV14; D gene: -; CDR3 protein: CASSQEVAGPTGELFF; CDR3 DNA: TGTGCCAGCAGCCAAGAGGTGGCAGGGCCCACCGGGGAGCTGTTTTTT